The T cell receptor beta chain described here comes from a study of metastatic and nonmetastatic thyroid tumors. Study-level points and caveats: Reports indicated that malignant thyroid tumors showed significantly higher TCR beta diversity than benign nodules did, in blood and tumor.

This clone was seen ten or more times. The antigen remains undetermined. The ends lost 4 bases at V and 2 bases at J; junction bases unmatched: 13. CDR1 is MGHRA, CDR2 YSYEKL, per germline. The CDR3 is 17 amino acids. Each patient came to thyroid surgery without any prior treatment (of any kind). As handled by the study authors: For papillary thyroid cancer, a distant-metastasis classifier was constructed from CDR3 differences observed across clinicopathological groups. MiXCR reprocessed the PCR reads for TCRdb. The V and J calls and clone size come from TCRdb's table, not from the authors' own analysis. The data show around 17,000 clones, 30% to 40% seen once.

This chain links TRBV4-1 with TRBJ2-7; the match to TRBD2 covers 8 bases. Sequenced sample: tumor tissue. This sequence originates from a male donor with papillary thyroid cancer or a benign thyroid nodule (not recorded which). Some clones in this sample may be carry-over from other donors' samples. In nucleotides, the CDR3 is TGCGCCAGCAGCCCCCGAGCCTTTACTAGCGGACCCTACGAGCAGTACTTC. Translation gives CASSPRAFTSGPYEQYF.